This paragraph reports one TCR beta chain. The CDR3 runs 16 residues. CDR1 and CDR2 from the germline V gene are MGHDK and SYGVNS. Trimming took 1 base from V and 7 from J; bases not matched to a gene: 9. This sample is drawn from a study of shared clonotypes between healthy human individuals. Assay: immunoSEQ multiplex PCR; the TCRdb copy retains only in-frame clones and omits some. The sample carries some 2,500,000 clones, under 95% recorded once. Sequenced: naive CD4+ T cells from PBMCs. Documented subset: CD45RA+ positively selected. This TCR was sampled from a man between 18 and 29 years old in good health. Some clones in this sample may be carry-over from other donors' samples. The V call is TRBV25-1, the J call TRBJ2-7; 11 bases agree with TRBD1. The DNA for the CDR3 is TGTGCCAGCAGTGAATCGGCGGACAGGGGGCGGACTGAGCAGTACTTC. Protein: CASSESADRGRTEQYF.